The clone carrying this T cell receptor (beta chain) was seen a few times. The antigen is undetermined. The CDR3 extends over 14 amino acids. The germline V gene has CDR1 MNHEY and CDR2 SMNVEV (reference sequence). V gave up 1 base and J gave up 4 bases, with 10 bases separating them. The TCR alpha and TCR beta cDNA libraries, bearing sample barcodes and UMIs, were generated by 5'RACE using constant-segment primers. TCRdb reprocessed the 5' RACE reads via MiXCR and lists one record per CDR3 protein. The sample has 75,000 to 95,000 distinct CDR3 sequences, about 16% seen once. This sample was included in a study of T-cell memory formation after mild COVID-19. Study-wide findings and caveats: Later expanders leaned CD4+, whereas day 15 to 85 contracting clones were balanced CD4/CD8. For contracting clones, CD4+ ones sat mainly in CM and EM, CD8+ in EMRA. Prior to infection, memory already included some responding clones, suggesting cross-reactive memory joined.

This TCR came from a man younger than 35 who had mild COVID-19 (a few samples of this study predate the infection). Cell type and time point are not known. Material: PBMCs or a T cell subset sorted from them (not recorded which). The chain couples TRBV27 to TRBJ2-5; a weak D match, TRBD1 (6 bases). Here the CDR3 reads CASSLWGLRETQYF. The CDR3 DNA is TGTGCCAGCAGTTTATGGGGGCTACGAGAGACCCAGTACTTC.